Listed here are 29 T cell receptor beta chains from one sample, sequenced in a study of T cell responses to AZD1222 COVID-19 vaccine. Libraries were prepared by immunoSEQ multiplex PCR; TCRdb keeps only in-frame clonotypes and omits some of them. The table records around 190,000 clones, roughly 92% of them present only once. The sequencing here drew on peripheral blood, taken 28 days after the second AZD1222 dose. These receptors came from an adult who received the AZD1222 COVID-19 vaccine.

About this clone itself: The same CDR3 is also encoded by other DNA sequences in this sample. The chain employs TRBV28 and TRBJ1-2, with D perhaps matching TRBD1 (6 bases). From germline, CDR1 is MDHEN and CDR2 SYDVKM. The CDR3 extends over 13 amino acids. V was shortened by 1 base and J by 4 bases, with 7 bases between the two germline ends. This CDR3 reads CASSLSQGYGYTF. The CDR3 DNA is TGTGCCAGCAGTTTATCACAGGGCTATGGCTACACCTTC.

The rearrangement joins TRBV7-9 to TRBJ1-4; D remains unclear. Per germline, CDR1 SEHNR and CDR2 FQNEAQ (reference sequence). The CDR3 contains 14 residues. V dropped 1 base and J dropped 7 bases, with 10 bases sitting between them. Here the CDR3 reads CASSLVGSGEKLFF. The DNA of the CDR3 is TGTGCCAGCAGCTTAGTTGGGTCCGGTGAAAAACTGTTTTTT.

The V call is TRBV19, the J call TRBJ1-2; D unresolved. Trimming cost V 6 bases and J 4 bases, with 12 bases left between them. CDR1 and CDR2 from the germline V gene are LNHDA and SQIVND (reference sequence). The CDR3 runs to 13 residues. CDR3 sequence (DNA): TGTGCCAGTAGGCCCGGACCTGGCTATGGCTACACCTTC. Translation gives CASRPGPGYGYTF.

This rearrangement joins TRBV21-1 to TRBJ2-7. TRBV21-1 is an annotated pseudogene. This CDR3 has 16 residues. The CDR3 DNA reads as TGTGCCAGCAGCAAAGATTATCCTGTGGGGGCCTACGAGCAGTACTTC. Translation gives CASSKDYPVGAYEQYF.

The chain is built from TRBV4-3 and TRBJ1-2; 7 bases agree with TRBD1. The CDR3 is made up of 15 amino acids. Germline V CDR1 and CDR2: LGHNA, YSLEER. Trimming removed 0 bases from V and 5 bases from J; junction bases left unmatched: 6. For the CDR3, the DNA is TGCGCCAGCAGCCAAGAACAGACAGGGAGGTATGGCTACACCTTC. This encodes CASSQEQTGRYGYTF.

This sequence joins TRBV6-5 and TRBJ2-7, with a possible D match to TRBD2 (5 bases). This CDR3 comprises 16 residues. In germline, CDR1 is MNHEY, CDR2 SVGAGI. V shed 2 bases and J shed 1 base, with 15 bases lying between them. In DNA form, the CDR3 reads TGTGCCAGCAGTTACGTCTCGGGGAGCCCATCCTACGAGCAGTACTTC. It is translated as CASSYVSGSPSYEQYF.

About this clone: This specimen includes other DNA sequences encoding the same CDR3. This chain joins TRBV5-1 and TRBJ2-5; D remains ambiguous. V dropped 1 base and J dropped 4 bases, with 2 bases sitting between them. There are 11 residues in the CDR3. In germline, CDR1 is SGHRS, CDR2 YFSETQ. The CDR3 coding sequence is TGCGCCAGCAGCTTGTCAGAGACCCAGTACTTC. Amino acids: CASSLSETQYF.

The chain carries TRBV27 and TRBJ1-5; D not resolved. The germline gives CDR1 MNHEY, CDR2 SMNVEV (reference sequence). V lost 0 bases, J lost 3 bases, and 6 bases lay in between. The CDR3 is 14 residues long. The CDR3 protein is CASSLSEINQPQHF. The DNA of the CDR3 is TGTGCCAGCAGTTTATCAGAGATCAATCAGCCCCAGCATTTT.

The chain combines TRBV27 with TRBJ1-1; D is ambiguous. The CDR3 sequence is 14 residues long. Germline V CDR1 and CDR2: MNHEY, SMNVEV (reference sequence). V was trimmed by 3 bases and J by 1 base, leaving 9 bases between them. This chain's CDR3 is CASSLGLGNTEAFF. The DNA of the CDR3 is TGTGCCAGCAGTTTGGGATTAGGGAACACTGAAGCTTTCTTT.

The V and J genes are TRBV28 and TRBJ1-4; TRBD1 matches at 9 bases. V dropped 6 bases and J dropped 8; count of bases not matched to a gene: 10. CDR1 and CDR2 from the germline V gene are MDHEN and SYDVKM. The CDR3 sequence is 15 residues long. CDR3 sequence (DNA): TGTGCCAGCAGCTCAACAGGGGGCGCGGTGGAAAAACTGTTTTTT. Translated, it gives CASSSTGGAVEKLFF.

The gene calls are TRBV10-3 and TRBJ1-5; D not certain. This CDR3 spans 16 amino acids. The germline V gene encodes CDR1 ENHRY and CDR2 SYGVKD. V was clipped by 3 bases and J by 8 bases, with 20 bases between them. The CDR3 DNA follows: TGTGCCATCAGTGATTTTCCCTTGCGGAACGGGAAGCCCCAGCATTTT. It yields the protein CAISDFPLRNGKPQHF.

This clone was detected once. This chain uses TRBV18 with TRBJ2-2, with 8 bases that match TRBD2. The CDR3 has 15 amino acids. The germline V gene encodes CDR1 KGHSH and CDR2 LQKENI. V trimming: 6 bases; J trimming: 5 bases; junction bases outside the gene matches: 8. DNA of the CDR3: TGTGCCAGCTCCCCCTTGGAGCGGGAGACCGGGGAGCTGTTTTTT. It specifies CASSPLERETGELFF.

The chain carries TRBV29-1 and TRBJ1-1; 12 bases line up with TRBD1. There are 16 residues in the CDR3. After removal of 4 bases from V and 1 base from J, the junction contained 7 bases not matched to a gene. Germline V lookup: CDR1 SQVTM, CDR2 ANQGSEA. As DNA, the CDR3 is TGCAGCGTTGCCGGGACAGGGGGCTCCGGGAACACTGAAGCTTTCTTT. Amino acids: CSVAGTGGSGNTEAFF. The whole variable domain, filled in from reference TRBV29-1 and TRBJ1-1, reads SAVISQKPSRDICQRGTSLTIQCQVDSQVTMMFWYRQQPGQSLTLIATANQGSEATYESGFVIDKFPISRPNLTFSTLTVSNMSPEDSSIYLCSVAGTGGSGNTEAFFGQGTRLTVV.

This chain links TRBV12-5 with TRBJ1-5, with D possibly matching TRBD1 (6 bases). V was trimmed by 5 bases and J by 4 bases, leaving 9 bases between them. This CDR3 has 13 amino acids. The V gene's germline CDR1 is LGHNT and CDR2 FRNRAP. Here the CDR3 DNA reads TGTGCTAGTGGTGTGGACAGAAATCAGCCCCAGCATTTT. It is translated as CASGVDRNQPQHF.

The chain links TRBV7-2 to TRBJ1-1; D not certain. CDR1 SGHTA and CDR2 FQGNSA come from the germline V gene. This CDR3 is built from 14 residues. The ends were cut back, 6 bases at V and 1 base at J, with 12 bases in the middle. The CDR3: CASRVYPRNTEAFF. In DNA form, the CDR3 reads TGTGCCAGCAGGGTCTACCCCAGGAACACTGAAGCTTTCTTT.

The chain links TRBV7-2 to TRBJ1-4; the D is unclear. The CDR3 has 15 residues. Germline CDR1 reads SGHTA; CDR2 reads FQGNSA. Trimming took 1 base from V and 6 from J, leaving 12 bases between them. CDR3 coding DNA: TGTGCCAGCAGCTTAGAACTCGCAGCCTATGAAAAACTGTTTTTT. It yields the protein CASSLELAAYEKLFF.

This chain joins TRBV11-2 and TRBJ2-1; D gene ambiguous. The CDR3 loop spans 15 amino acids. CDR1 and CDR2 from the germline V gene are SGHAT and FQNNGV. V dropped 8 bases and J dropped 9 bases, with 23 bases sitting between them. For the CDR3, the DNA is TGTGCCAGCGTCCCTCGACCCGAAGGTTTTAGTGAGCAGTTCTTC. It specifies CASVPRPEGFSEQFF.

The chain employs TRBV6-2 or TRBV6-3 and TRBJ1-5; the D is unclear. Trimming took off 5 bases at V and 1 base at J, with 12 bases between the two ends. There are 15 residues in the CDR3. The V gene's germline CDR1 is MNHEY and CDR2 SVGEGT. The CDR3 coding sequence is TGTGCCAGCAGTGACCCCGGACCCAGCAATCAGCCCCAGCATTTT. It yields the protein CASSDPGPSNQPQHF.

The chain employs TRBV9 and TRBJ2-1, with D unresolved. The CDR3 totals 13 residues. The germline CDR1 and CDR2 sequences are SGDLS and YYNGEE. V was shortened by 4 bases and J by 2 bases, with 7 bases between the two germline ends. CDR3 loop: CASSPPPYNEQFF. The DNA of the CDR3 is TGTGCCAGCAGCCCCCCGCCCTACAATGAGCAGTTCTTC.

About this clone: Other DNA sequences in this sample translate to the same CDR3. This rearrangement joins TRBV6-2 or TRBV6-3 to TRBJ2-6; D remains ambiguous. This CDR3 comprises 13 residues. From germline, CDR1 is MNHEY and CDR2 SVGEGT. V dropped 0 bases and J dropped 4 bases, with 1 base sitting between them. CDR3 protein: CASSYSGANVLTF. For the CDR3, the DNA is TGTGCCAGCAGTTACTCCGGGGCCAACGTCCTGACTTTC.

The chain employs TRBV7-8 and TRBJ1-2; D not certain. Germline CDR1 is SGHVS and CDR2 is FQNEAQ. The CDR3 runs 14 residues. Trimming took off 1 base at V and 8 bases at J, with 14 bases between the two ends. The CDR3 protein is CASSLVSGGNGYTF. The CDR3 DNA sequence: TGTGCCAGCAGCTTAGTCTCCGGCGGGAACGGCTACACCTTC.

The rearrangement links TRBV5-4 to TRBJ1-1; D call uncertain. V gave up 7 bases and J gave up 0 bases, with 16 bases separating them. This CDR3 contains 15 residues. The V gene's germline CDR1 is SGHNT and CDR2 YYREEE (reference sequence). The CDR3 coding sequence is TGTGCCAGCCTTCCTCGCGCGGACTTGAACACTGAAGCTTTCTTT. Protein sequence: CASLPRADLNTEAFF.

The rearrangement links TRBV11-3 to TRBJ1-1; unclear D gene. CDR1 is SGHNT and CDR2 is YENEEA in the germline V gene. The CDR3 runs 13 residues. Deletions cut 5 bases from V and 4 bases from J, with 11 bases between. The CDR3 is CASSLVGVTEAFF. Here the CDR3 DNA reads TGTGCCAGCAGCCTAGTGGGAGTCACTGAAGCTTTCTTT.

This chain links TRBV6-5 with TRBJ1-1; no clear D gene. The CDR3 is 15 residues long. V lost 5 bases, J lost 4 bases, and 17 bases lay in between. Germline V gives CDR1 MNHEY, CDR2 SVGAGI. CDR3 DNA sequence: TGTGCCAGCAGTCCCCCGCACGGGTCGGGCACTGAAGCTTTCTTT. This gives the protein CASSPPHGSGTEAFF.

This clone was recorded once. The chain links TRBV18 to TRBJ2-3; no clear D. The CDR3 sequence is 14 residues long. V shed 3 bases and J shed 2 bases, with 9 bases lying between them. Germline V gives CDR1 KGHSH, CDR2 LQKENI. CDR3 amino acids: CASSPETNTDTQYF. CDR3 bases: TGTGCCAGCTCACCCGAGACAAACACAGATACGCAGTATTTT. Full variable domain (missing parts from reference TRBV18 and TRBJ2-3): NAGVMQNPRHLVRRRGQEARLRCSPMKGHSHVYWYRQLPEEGLKFMVYLQKENIIDESGMPKERFSAEFPKEGPSILRIQQVVRGDSAAYFCASSPETNTDTQYFGPGTRLTVL.

The genes are TRBV28 and TRBJ1-5, with D uncertain. CDR1 MDHEN and CDR2 SYDVKM come from the germline V gene. The CDR3 consists of 13 residues. Trimming left V 7 bases short and J 4 bases short, with 11 bases between. Here the CDR3 DNA reads TGTGCCAGCACCACAAACAGTAATCAGCCCCAGCATTTT. Translated, it gives CASTTNSNQPQHF.

This clone has only one observation. This rearrangement joins TRBV19 to TRBJ1-1; TRBD1 matches at 10 bases. CDR3 length: 12 residues. Looked up from germline, CDR1 is LNHDA and CDR2 is SQIVND (reference sequence). The ends lost 9 bases at V and 4 bases at J; junction bases unmatched: 2. The CDR3 DNA is TGTGCCAGCCGGGACAGGGGCACTGAAGCTTTCTTT. Encoded protein: CASRDRGTEAFF. Full variable domain (remainder filled in from reference TRBV19 and TRBJ1-1): DGGITQSPKYLFRKEGQNVTLSCEQNLNHDAMYWYRQDPGQGLRLIYYSQIVNDFQKGDIAEGYSVSREKKESFPLTVTSAQKNPTAFYLCASRDRGTEAFFGQGTRLTVV.

The chain has TRBV6-4 and TRBJ1-2, with 9 bases fitting TRBD1. J lost 10 bases, V lost 2 bases, and 5 bases had no gene match. The CDR3 consists of 13 residues. Germline V gene lookup returns CDR1 MRHNA and CDR2 SNTAGT. CDR3 in amino acids: CASSDGQGPIYTF. The CDR3 DNA is TGTGCCAGCAGTGACGGACAGGGGCCGATCTACACCTTC.

The chain links TRBV5-1 to TRBJ2-2, with D unclear. Trimming pared 2 bases from V and 1 base from J, leaving 3 bases between. From germline, CDR1 is SGHRS and CDR2 YFSETQ. CDR3 size: 13 residues. The CDR3 protein is CASSFENTGELFF. Written as DNA, the CDR3 is TGCGCCAGCAGCTTTGAGAACACCGGGGAGCTGTTTTTT.